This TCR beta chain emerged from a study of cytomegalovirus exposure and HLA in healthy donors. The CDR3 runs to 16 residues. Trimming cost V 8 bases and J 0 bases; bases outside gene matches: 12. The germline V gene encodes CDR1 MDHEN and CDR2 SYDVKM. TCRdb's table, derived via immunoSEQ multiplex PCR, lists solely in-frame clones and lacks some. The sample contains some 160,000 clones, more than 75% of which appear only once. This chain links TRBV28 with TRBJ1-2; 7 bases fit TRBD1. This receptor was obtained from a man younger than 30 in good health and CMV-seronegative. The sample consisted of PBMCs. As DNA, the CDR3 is TGTGCCAGCTCTTGGGGACAGCCTCGATCTAACTATGGCTACACCTTC. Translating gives CASSWGQPRSNYGYTF.